This entry is about one T cell receptor beta chain. Libraries were prepared by immunoSEQ multiplex PCR; TCRdb keeps only in-frame clonotypes and omits some of them. The table lists a few hundred thousand clones, roughly nine tenths of them singletons. V was pared by 0 bases and J by 5 bases, with 7 bases between. The CDR3 is 13 amino acids. The V gene's germline CDR1 is SGHNT and CDR2 YENEEA. This record belongs to a study of blood T cell repertoires in COVID-19. The sequence derives from a woman aged 18-29 years in a cohort exposed to, infected with or recovered from COVID-19 (not recorded which). The chain is built from TRBV11-3 and TRBJ1-2; no definite D call. What was sequenced was PBMCs or T cells enriched from blood (not recorded which). CDR3 nucleotide sequence: TGTGCCAGCAGCTTAGATCCGGTATATGGCTACACCTTC. Translation gives CASSLDPVYGYTF.